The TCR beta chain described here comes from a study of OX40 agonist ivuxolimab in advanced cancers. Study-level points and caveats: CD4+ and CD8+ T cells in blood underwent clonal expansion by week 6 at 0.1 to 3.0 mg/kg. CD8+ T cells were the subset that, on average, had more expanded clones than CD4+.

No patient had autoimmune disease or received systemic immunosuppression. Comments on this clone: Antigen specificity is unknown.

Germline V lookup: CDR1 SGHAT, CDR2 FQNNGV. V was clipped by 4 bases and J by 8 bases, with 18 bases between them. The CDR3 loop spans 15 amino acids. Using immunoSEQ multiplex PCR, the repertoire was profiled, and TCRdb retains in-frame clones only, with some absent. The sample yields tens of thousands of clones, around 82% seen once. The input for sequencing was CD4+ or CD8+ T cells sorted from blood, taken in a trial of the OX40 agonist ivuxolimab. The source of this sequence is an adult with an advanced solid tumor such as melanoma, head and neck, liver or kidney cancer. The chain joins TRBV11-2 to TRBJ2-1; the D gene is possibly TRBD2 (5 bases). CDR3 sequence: CASSSDVTSFDEQFF. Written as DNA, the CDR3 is TGTGCCAGCAGCTCGGATGTTACTAGTTTCGATGAGCAGTTCTTC. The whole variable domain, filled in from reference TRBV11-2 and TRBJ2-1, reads EAGVAQSPRYKIIEKRQSVAFWCNPISGHATLYWYQQILGQGPKLLIQFQNNGVVDDSQLPKDRFSAERLKGVDSTLKIQPAKLEDSAVYLCASSSDVTSFDEQFFGPGTRLTVL.